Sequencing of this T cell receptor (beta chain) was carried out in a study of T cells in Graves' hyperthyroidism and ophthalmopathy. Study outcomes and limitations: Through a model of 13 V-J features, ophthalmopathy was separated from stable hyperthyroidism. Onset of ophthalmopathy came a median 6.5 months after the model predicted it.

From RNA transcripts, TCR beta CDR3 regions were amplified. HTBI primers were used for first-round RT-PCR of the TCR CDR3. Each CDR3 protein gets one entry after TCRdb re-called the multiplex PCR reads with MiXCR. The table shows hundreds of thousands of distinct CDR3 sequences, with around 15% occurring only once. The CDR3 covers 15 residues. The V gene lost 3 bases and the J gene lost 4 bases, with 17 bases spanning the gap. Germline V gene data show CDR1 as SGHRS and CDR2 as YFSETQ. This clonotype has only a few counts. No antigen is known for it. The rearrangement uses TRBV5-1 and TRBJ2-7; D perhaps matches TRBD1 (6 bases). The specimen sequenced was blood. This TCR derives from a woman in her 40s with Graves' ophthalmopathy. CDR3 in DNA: TGCGCCAGCAGCTCCTACGACAGGACCCCTTACGAGCAGTACTTC. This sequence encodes CASSSYDRTPYEQYF.